This T cell receptor beta chain was sequenced during a study of response to subunit inactivated influenza vaccine. Study outcomes and limitations: Authors suggested few new T cells are recruited by each seasonal influenza vaccination.

MiXCR was run by TCRdb on the RT-PCR reads, yielding one entry per CDR3 protein. The table has over 800,000 distinct CDR3 sequences, 21% seen once; the top ten hold roughly a tenth. To note about this clonotype: Its antigen is as yet unknown.

The starting material was PBMCs from blood, obtained 5 days after vaccination. The clonotype was recovered from a man aged 50 or older who received an inactivated influenza vaccine.

The CDR3 loop reads CASSHRTGTETQYF. The CDR3 DNA sequence: TGTGCCAGCAGCCACAGGACAGGGACAGAGACCCAGTACTTC. V and J are TRBV12-3 or TRBV12-4 and TRBJ2-5; 8 positions agree with TRBD1. J gave up 4 bases and V 6 bases, and 7 bases lay outside the gene matches. The CDR3 spans 14 residues.